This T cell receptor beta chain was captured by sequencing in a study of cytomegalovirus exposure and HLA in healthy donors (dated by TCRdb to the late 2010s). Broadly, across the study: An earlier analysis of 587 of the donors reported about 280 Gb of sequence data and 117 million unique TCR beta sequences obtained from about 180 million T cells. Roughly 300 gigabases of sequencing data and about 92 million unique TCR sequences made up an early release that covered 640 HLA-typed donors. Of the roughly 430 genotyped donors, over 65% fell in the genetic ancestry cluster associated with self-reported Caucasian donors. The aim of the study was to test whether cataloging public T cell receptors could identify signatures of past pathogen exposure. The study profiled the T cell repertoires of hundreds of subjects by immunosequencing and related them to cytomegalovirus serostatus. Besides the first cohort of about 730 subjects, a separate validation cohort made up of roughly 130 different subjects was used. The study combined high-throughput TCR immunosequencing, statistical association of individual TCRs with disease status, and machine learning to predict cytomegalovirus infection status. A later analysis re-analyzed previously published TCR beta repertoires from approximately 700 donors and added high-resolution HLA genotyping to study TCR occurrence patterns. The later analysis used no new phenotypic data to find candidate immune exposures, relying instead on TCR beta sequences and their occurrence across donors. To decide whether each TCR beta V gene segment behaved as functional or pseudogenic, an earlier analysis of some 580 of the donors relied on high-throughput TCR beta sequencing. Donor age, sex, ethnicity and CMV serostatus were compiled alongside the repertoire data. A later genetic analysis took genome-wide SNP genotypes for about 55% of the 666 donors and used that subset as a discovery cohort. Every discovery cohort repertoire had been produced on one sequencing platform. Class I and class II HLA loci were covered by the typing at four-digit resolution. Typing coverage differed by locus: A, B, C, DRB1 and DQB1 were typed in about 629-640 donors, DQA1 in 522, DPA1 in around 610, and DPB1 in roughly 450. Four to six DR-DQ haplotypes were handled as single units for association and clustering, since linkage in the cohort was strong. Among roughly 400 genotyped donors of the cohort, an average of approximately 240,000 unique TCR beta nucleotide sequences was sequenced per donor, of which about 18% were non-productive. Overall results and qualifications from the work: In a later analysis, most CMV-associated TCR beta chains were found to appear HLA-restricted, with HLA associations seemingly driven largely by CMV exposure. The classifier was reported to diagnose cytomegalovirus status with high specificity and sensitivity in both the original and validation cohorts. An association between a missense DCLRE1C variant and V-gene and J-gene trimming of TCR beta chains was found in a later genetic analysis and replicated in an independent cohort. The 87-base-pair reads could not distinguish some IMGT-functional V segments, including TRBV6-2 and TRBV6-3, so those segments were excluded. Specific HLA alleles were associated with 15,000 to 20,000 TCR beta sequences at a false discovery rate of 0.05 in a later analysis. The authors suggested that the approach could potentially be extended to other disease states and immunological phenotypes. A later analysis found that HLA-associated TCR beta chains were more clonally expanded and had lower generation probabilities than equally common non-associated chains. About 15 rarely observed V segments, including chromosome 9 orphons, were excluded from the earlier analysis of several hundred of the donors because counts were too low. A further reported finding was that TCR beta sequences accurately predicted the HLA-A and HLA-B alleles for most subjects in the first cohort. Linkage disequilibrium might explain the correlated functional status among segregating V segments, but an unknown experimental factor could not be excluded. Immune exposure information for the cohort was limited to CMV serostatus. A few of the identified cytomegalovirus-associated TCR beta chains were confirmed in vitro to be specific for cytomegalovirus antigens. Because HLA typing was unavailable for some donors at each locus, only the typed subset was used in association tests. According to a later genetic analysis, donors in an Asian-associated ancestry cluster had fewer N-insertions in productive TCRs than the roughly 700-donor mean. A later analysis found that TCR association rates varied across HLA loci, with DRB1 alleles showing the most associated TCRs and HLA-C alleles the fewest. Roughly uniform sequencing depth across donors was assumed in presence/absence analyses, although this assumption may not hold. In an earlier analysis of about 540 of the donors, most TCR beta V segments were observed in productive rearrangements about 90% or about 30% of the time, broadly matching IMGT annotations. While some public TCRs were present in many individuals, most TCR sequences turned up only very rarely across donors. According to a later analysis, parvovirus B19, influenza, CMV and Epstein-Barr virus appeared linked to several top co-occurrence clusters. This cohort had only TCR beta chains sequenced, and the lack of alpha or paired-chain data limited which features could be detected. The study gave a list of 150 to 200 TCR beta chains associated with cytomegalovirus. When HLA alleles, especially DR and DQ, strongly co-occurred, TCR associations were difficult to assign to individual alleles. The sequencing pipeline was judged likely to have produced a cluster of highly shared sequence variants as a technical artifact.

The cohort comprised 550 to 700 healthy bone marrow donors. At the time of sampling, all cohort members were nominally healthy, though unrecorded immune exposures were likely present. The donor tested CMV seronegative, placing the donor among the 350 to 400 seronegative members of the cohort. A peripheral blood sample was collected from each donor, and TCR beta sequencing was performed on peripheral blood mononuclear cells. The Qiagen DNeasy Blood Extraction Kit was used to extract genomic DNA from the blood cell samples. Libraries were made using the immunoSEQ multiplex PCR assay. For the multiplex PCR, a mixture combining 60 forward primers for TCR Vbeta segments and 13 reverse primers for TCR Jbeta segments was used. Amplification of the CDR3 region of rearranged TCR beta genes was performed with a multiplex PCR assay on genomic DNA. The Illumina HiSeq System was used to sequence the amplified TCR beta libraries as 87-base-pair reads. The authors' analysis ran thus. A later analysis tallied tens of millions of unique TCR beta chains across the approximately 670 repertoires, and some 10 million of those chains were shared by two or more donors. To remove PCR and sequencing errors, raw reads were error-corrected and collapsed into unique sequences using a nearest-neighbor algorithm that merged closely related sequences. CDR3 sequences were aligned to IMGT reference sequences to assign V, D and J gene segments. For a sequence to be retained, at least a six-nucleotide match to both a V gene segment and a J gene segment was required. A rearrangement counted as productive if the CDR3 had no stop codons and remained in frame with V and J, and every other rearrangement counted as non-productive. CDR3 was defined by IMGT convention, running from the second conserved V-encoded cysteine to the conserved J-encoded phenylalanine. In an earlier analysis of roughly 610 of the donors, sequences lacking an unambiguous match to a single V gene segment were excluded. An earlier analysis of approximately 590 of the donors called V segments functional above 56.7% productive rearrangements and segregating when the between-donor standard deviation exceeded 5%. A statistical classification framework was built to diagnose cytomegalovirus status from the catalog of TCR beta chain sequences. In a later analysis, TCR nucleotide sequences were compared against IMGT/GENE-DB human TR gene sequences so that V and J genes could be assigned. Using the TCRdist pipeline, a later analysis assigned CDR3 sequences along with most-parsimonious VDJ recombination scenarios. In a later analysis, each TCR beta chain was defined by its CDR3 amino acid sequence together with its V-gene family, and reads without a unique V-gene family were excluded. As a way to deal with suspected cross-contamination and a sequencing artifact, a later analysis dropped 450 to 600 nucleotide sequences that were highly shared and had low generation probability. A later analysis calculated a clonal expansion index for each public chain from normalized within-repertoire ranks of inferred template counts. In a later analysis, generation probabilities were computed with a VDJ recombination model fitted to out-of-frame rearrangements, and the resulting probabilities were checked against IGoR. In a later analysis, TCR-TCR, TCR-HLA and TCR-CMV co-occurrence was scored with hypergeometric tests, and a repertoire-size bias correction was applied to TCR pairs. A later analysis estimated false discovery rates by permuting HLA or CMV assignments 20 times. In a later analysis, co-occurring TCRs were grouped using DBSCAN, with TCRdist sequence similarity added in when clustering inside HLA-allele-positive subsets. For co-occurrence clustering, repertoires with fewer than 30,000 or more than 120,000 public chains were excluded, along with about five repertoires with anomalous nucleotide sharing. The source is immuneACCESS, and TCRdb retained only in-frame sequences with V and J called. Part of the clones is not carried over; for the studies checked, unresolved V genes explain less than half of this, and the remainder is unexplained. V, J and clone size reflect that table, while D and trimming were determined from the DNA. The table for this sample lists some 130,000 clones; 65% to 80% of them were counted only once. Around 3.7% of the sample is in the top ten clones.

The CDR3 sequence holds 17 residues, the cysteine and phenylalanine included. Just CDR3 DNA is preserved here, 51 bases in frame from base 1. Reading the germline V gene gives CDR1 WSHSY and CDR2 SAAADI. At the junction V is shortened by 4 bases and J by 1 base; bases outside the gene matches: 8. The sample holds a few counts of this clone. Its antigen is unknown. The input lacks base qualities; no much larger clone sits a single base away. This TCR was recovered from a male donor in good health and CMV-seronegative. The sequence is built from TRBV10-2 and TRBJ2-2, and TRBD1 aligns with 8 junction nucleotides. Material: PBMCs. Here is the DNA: TGCGCCAGCAGTGGGGGACACGGACAGGGGAACACCGGGGAGCTGTTTTTT. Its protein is CASSGGHGQGNTGELFF.